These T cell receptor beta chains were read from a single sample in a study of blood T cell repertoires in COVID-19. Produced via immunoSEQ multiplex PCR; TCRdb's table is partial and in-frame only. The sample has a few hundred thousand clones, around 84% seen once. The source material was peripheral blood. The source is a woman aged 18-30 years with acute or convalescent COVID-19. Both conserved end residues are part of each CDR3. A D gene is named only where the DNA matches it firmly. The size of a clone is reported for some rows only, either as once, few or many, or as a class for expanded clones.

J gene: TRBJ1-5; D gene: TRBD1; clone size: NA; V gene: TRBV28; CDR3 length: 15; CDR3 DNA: TGTGCCAGCAGTTTAAAGAGGACAGGGGGCCAGCCCCAGCATTTT; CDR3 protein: CASSLKRTGGQPQHF
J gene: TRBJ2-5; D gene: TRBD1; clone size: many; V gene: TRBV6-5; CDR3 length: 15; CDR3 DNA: TGTGCCAGCAGTTACTCGTTGACAGGGAAAGAGACCCAGTACTTC; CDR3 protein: CASSYSLTGKETQYF
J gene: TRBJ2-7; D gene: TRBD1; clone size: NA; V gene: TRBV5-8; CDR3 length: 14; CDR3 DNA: TGTGCCAGCAGCTTAAAGGACAGGGGTGTCGAGCAGTACTTC; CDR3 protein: CASSLKDRGVEQYF
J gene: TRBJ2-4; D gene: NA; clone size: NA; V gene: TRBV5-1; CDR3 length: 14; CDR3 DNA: TGCGCCAGCAGCGCGGGGACAGATGGAAACATTCAGTACTTC; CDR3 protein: CASSAGTDGNIQYF
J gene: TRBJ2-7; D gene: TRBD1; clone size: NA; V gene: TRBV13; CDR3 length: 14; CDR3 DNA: TGTGCCAGCAGCCGGGGACAGCTAGGCTACGAGCAGTACTTC; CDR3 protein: CASSRGQLGYEQYF
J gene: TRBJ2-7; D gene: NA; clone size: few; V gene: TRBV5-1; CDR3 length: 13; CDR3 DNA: TGCGCCAGCAGCCTTCAACAGAGCTACGAGCAGTACTTC; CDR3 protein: CASSLQQSYEQYF
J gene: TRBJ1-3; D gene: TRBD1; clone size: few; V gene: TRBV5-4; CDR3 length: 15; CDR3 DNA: TGTGCCAGCAGCGTGGGACAGGGAAAGGGAAACACCATATATTTT; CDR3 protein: CASSVGQGKGNTIYF
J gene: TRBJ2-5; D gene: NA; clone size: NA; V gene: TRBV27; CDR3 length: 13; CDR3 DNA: TGTGCCGGGTCTAGCGAGAACCAAGAGACCCAGTACTTC; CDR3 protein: CAGSSENQETQYF
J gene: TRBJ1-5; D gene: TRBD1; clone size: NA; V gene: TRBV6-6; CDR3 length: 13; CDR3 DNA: TGTGCCAGCAGTACCTCAGGGGGGCAGCCCCAGCATTTT; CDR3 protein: CASSTSGGQPQHF
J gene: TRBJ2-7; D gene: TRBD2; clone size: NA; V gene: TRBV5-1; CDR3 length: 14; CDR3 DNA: TGCGCCAGCAGCTTGGCGGGGCCCGGGGGGGAGCAGTACTTC; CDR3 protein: CASSLAGPGGEQYF
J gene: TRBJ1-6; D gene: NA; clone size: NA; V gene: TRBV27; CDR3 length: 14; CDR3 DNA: TGTGCCAGCAGTTTATACAGGGTGTATTCACCCCTCCACTTT; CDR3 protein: CASSLYRVYSPLHF
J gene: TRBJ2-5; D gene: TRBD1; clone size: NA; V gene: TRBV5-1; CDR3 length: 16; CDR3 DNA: TGCGCCAGCAGCTGGAGGGACAGGGTGAGCCAAGAGACCCAGTACTTC; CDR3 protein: CASSWRDRVSQETQYF
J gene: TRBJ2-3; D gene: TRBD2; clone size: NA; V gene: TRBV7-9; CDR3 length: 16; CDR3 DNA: TGTGCCAGCAGCATCGGGACTAGTCAACGGACAGATACGCAGTATTTT; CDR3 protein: CASSIGTSQRTDTQYF
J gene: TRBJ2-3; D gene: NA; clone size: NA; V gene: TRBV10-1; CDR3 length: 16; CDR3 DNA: TGCGCCAGCAGTGATCTGCCCGGGGTGAGCACAGATACGCAGTATTTT; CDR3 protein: CASSDLPGVSTDTQYF
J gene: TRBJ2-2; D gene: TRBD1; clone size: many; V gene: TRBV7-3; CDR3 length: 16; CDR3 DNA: TGTGCCAGCAGCTTAAATTGGGACAGGAACACCGGGGAGCTGTTTTTT; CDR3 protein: CASSLNWDRNTGELFF
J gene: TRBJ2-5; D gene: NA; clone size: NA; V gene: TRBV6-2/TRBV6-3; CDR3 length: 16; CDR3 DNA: TGTGCCAGCAGTTCCCTAGTAGGACAAACACAAGAGACCCAGTACTTC; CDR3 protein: CASSSLVGQTQETQYF
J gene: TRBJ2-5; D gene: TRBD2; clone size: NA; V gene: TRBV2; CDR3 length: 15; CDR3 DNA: TGTGCCAGCAGTGATAGCGGGATGTACCAAGAGACCCAGTACTTC; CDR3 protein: CASSDSGMYQETQYF
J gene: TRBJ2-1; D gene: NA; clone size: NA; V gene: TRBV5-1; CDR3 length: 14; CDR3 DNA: TGCGCCAGCAGCTTCGGGACACCGTACAATGAGCAGTTCTTC; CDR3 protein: CASSFGTPYNEQFF
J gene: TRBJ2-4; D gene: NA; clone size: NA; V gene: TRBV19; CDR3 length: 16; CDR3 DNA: TGTGCCAGTCAAACGTCGGGGAAATTAGCCAAAAACATTCAGTACTTC; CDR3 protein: CASQTSGKLAKNIQYF
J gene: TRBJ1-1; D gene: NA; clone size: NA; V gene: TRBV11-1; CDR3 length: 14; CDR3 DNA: TGTGCCAGCAGCTCGGGCGGGTTTTGGGCTGAAGCTTTCTTT; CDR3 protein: CASSSGGFWAEAFF
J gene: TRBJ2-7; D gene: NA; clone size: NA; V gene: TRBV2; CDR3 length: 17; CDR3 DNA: TGTGCCAGCAGTGAAGGCGGGCGAATGACGGCGACCTACGAGCAGTACTTC; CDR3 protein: CASSEGGRMTATYEQYF
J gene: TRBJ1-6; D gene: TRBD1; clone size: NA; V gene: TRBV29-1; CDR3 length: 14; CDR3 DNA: TGCAGCGTGGCCATAGACAGGGCGGACTCACCCCTCCACTTT; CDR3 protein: CSVAIDRADSPLHF